The clone carrying this T cell receptor beta chain was picked up a small number of times. This sample is part of a study of T cells in Graves' hyperthyroidism and ophthalmopathy. Trimming left V 1 base short and J 6 bases short, with 11 bases between. Germline lookup yields CDR1 SGHRS and CDR2 YFSETQ. The CDR3 contains 13 residues. TCR beta CDR3 sequences were amplified from RNA transcripts. A first-round RT-PCR of the TCR CDR3 used the HTBI primer set. TCRdb recomputed calls from the multiplex PCR reads with MiXCR, one row per CDR3 protein. The repertoire consists of about 560,000 distinct CDR3 sequences, with about a sixth occurring once and the leading ten covering around 7.3%.

The source is a woman aged 25-40 years with Graves' hyperthyroidism. This chain links TRBV5-1 with TRBJ2-7; possibly TRBD1 or TRBD2 for D (5 bases each). The sequenced sample consisted of blood. CDR3 sequence reads: CASSLHGGGEQYF. CDR3 DNA: TGCGCCAGCAGCTTGCACGGTGGGGGCGAGCAGTACTTC.